The 27 T cell receptor beta chains reported below all come from one sample, sequenced in a study of identical twins' blood T cells. TCRdb itself ran the 5' RACE reads through MiXCR, one entry per CDR3 protein. This sample has 350,000 to 400,000 distinct CDR3 sequences, with approximately 30% found just once. What was sequenced was PBMCs. The source of these receptors is a woman aged 18 to 49 in good health.

V is TRBV10-3 and J is TRBJ2-7, with no clear D. The length of the CDR3 is 11 residues. Germline loops: CDR1 ENHRY, CDR2 SYGVKD. V was shortened by 6 bases and J by 7 bases, with 10 bases between the two germline ends. The CDR3 reads CAIRGINEQYF. Written as DNA, the CDR3 is TGTGCCATCAGGGGTATTAATGAGCAGTACTTC.

A word on this clonotype: Sequence at one end of the junction differs from germline and may be a read error. This rearrangement joins TRBV2 to TRBJ2-6; maybe TRBD2 (7 bases). The CDR3 totals 17 residues. Germline CDR1 is SNHLY and CDR2 is FYNNEI. In DNA, the CDR3 is TGTGCTAGCAGCGTCTTTAGGGGGGGCTCTGGGGCCAACGTCCTGACTTTC. Amino acids: CASSVFRGGSGANVLTF.

The chain has TRBV2 and TRBJ1-1; D is possibly TRBD1 (5 bases). Germline V gene sequence: CDR1 SNHLY, CDR2 FYNNEI. V lost 10 bases, J lost 7 bases, and 22 bases lay in between. There are 14 residues in the CDR3. The DNA of the CDR3 is TGTGCCACCGGGGGTAGCTGGGGAGTTCTTGAAGCTTTCTTT. Translated: CATGGSWGVLEAFF.

This clonotype was observed a few times. The chain employs TRBV5-5 and TRBJ2-2; tentatively, D is TRBD1 (6 bases). Germline V gene data show CDR1 as SGHKS and CDR2 as YYEKEE (reference sequence). V lost 5 bases and J lost 6, with 11 bases in between. This CDR3 has 13 residues. The CDR3 DNA reads TGTGCCAGCAGTTTACAGGGACCCGGGGAGCTGTTTTTT. Translation gives CASSLQGPGELFF.

The chain joins TRBV6-6 to TRBJ1-4, with D possibly being TRBD1 (5 bases). CDR1 and CDR2 from the germline V gene are MNHNY and SVGAGI (reference sequence). There are 16 residues in the CDR3. Trimming removed 6 bases at V and 6 bases at J, with 20 bases between. The DNA for the CDR3 is TGTGCCAGCAGCCGTCGGGACCCCGAGGGGTATGAAAAACTGTTTTTT. The encoded protein is CASSRRDPEGYEKLFF.

The rearrangement links TRBV7-9 to TRBJ1-1; unclear D gene. V was clipped by 6 bases and J by 1 base, with 12 bases between them. CDR1 SEHNR and CDR2 FQNEAQ come from the germline V gene (reference sequence). The length of the CDR3 is 14 residues. CDR3 sequence: CASSESGENTEAFF. CDR3 DNA: TGTGCCAGCAGTGAATCTGGGGAGAACACTGAAGCTTTCTTT.

V usage is TRBV29-1 and J usage is TRBJ1-2, with 7 bases aligning to TRBD1. This CDR3 is 13 amino acids long. Germline CDR1 and CDR2: SQVTM and ANQGSEA. V dropped 7 bases and J dropped 7; count of bases not matched to a gene: 12. CDR3 in amino acids: CSATGQFIGGYTF. CDR3 nucleotides: TGCAGCGCTACGGGACAGTTTATTGGTGGCTACACCTTC.

This chain links TRBV19 with TRBJ1-5; D is unclear. The CDR3 sequence is 18 residues long. V lost 3 bases, J lost 2 bases, and 20 bases lay in between. Per germline, CDR1 LNHDA and CDR2 SQIVND (reference sequence). CDR3 coding DNA: TGTGCCAGTAGTATCGAGGTCGTCGGAACAAGGGGCAATCAGCCCCAGCATTTT. It codes for CASSIEVVGTRGNQPQHF. Based on the CDR3 plus reference TRBV19 and TRBJ1-5, the full variable domain is DGGITQSPKYLFRKEGQNVTLSCEQNLNHDAMYWYRQDPGQGLRLIYYSQIVNDFQKGDIAEGYSVSREKKESFPLTVTSAQKNPTAFYLCASSIEVVGTRGNQPQHFGDGTRLSIL.

This clonotype was seen a few times. V is TRBV7-9 and J is TRBJ2-7; tentatively, D is TRBD2 (5 bases). The length of the CDR3 is 15 residues. V dropped 3 bases and J dropped 1 base, with 13 bases sitting between them. Germline CDR1 is SEHNR and CDR2 is FQNEAQ (reference sequence). For the CDR3, the DNA is TGTGCCAGCAGCTTCGGATCCTCGGGATCCTACGAGCAGTACTTC. The encoded protein is CASSFGSSGSYEQYF.

Only a few counts were recorded for this clonotype. This chain joins TRBV6-1 and TRBJ1-1; D is unresolved. Between the trimmed V and J ends, which lost 7 bases and 0 bases, there was a span of 12 bases. The CDR3 is made up of 14 amino acids. Germline V lookup: CDR1 MNHNS, CDR2 SASEGT. CDR3 coding DNA: TGTGCCAGCACCAGAGTACCCATGAACACTGAAGCTTTCTTT. It translates to CASTRVPMNTEAFF.

This clonotype was seen at least ten times. The CDR3 DNA is TGTGCCAGCAGCCAAGTCTTACACGGGAACACTGAAGCTTTCTTT. This sequence encodes CASSQVLHGNTEAFF. This chain joins TRBV4-2 and TRBJ1-1; no definite D call. The V end lost 1 base, the J end lost 1 base, and 10 bases lay between the germline ends. This CDR3 has 15 amino acids. The germline V gene encodes CDR1 LGHNA and CDR2 YNFKEQ.

This clonotype has a count of ten or more. CDR3 region: CAINGNTGELFF. In DNA form, the CDR3 reads TGTGCCATCAACGGGAACACCGGGGAGCTGTTTTTT. The chain has TRBV10-3 and TRBJ2-2; D is unclear. The germline V gene encodes CDR1 ENHRY and CDR2 SYGVKD. The CDR3 is 12 residues long. V shed 7 bases and J shed 1 base, with 4 bases lying between them.

This clonotype was found many times. This rearrangement joins TRBV7-2 to TRBJ2-4; tentative D call: TRBD2 (5 bases). Deletions cut 1 base from V and 7 bases from J, with 11 bases between. The germline V gene has CDR1 SGHTA and CDR2 FQGNSA. CDR3 length: 14 amino acids. The CDR3 region has the DNA TGTGCCAGCAGCTTAGACGGGAAGGTGAACATTCAGTACTTC. Translating gives CASSLDGKVNIQYF.

The chain recombines TRBV21-1 with TRBJ2-7; the DNA was not compared with TRBD1, the D call given in the table. TRBV21-1 constitutes a pseudogene. This CDR3 contains 13 residues. The chain's CDR3 is CASSGHRAYEQYF. DNA for the CDR3: TGTGCCAGCAGCGGACACAGGGCGTACGAGCAGTACTTC.

The chain combines TRBV6-2 or TRBV6-3 with TRBJ2-1; D may be TRBD2 (5 bases). Trimming took 4 bases from V and 4 from J, leaving 14 bases between them. This CDR3 is 15 amino acids long. Germline lookup yields CDR1 MNHEY and CDR2 SVGEGT. In DNA form, the CDR3 reads TGTGCCAGCAGTTTACCCCGGGGAACGTACAATGAGCAGTTCTTC. Encoded protein: CASSLPRGTYNEQFF.

The chain uses TRBV7-3 and TRBJ2-1; D uncertain. The germline CDR1 and CDR2 sequences are SGHTA and FQGTGA. The CDR3 sequence is 16 residues long. The V end lost 5 bases, the J end lost 3 bases, and 17 bases lay between the germline ends. The CDR3 nucleotides are TGTGCCAGCAGCCCTTTGACGGATTATAACTACAATGAGCAGTTCTTC. Translating gives CASSPLTDYNYNEQFF.

Only a few counts were recorded for this clonotype. The chain combines TRBV5-1 with TRBJ2-1; D not certain. Germline CDR1 and CDR2: SGHRS and YFSETQ. The CDR3 contains 13 residues. The V and J ends lost 5 bases and 2 bases respectively, with 8 bases between them. DNA for the CDR3: TGCGCCAGCAGTCCCCAAGCCTACAATGAGCAGTTCTTC. Translating gives CASSPQAYNEQFF.

With regard to this clonotype: Germline is not matched at one junction end, which may reflect a read error. V usage is TRBV10-3 and J usage is TRBJ1-2; D unclear. This CDR3 has 11 residues. Germline V gene lookup returns CDR1 ENHRY and CDR2 SYGVKD. CDR3 protein: CTISESWGYTF. The CDR3, as DNA: TGTACCATCAGCGAATCGTGGGGCTACACCTTC.

The chain joins TRBV9 to TRBJ1-2; D ambiguous. V gave up 0 bases and J gave up 5 bases, with 11 bases separating them. This CDR3 is built from 14 residues. CDR1 SGDLS and CDR2 YYNGEE come from the germline V gene. The CDR3 is CASSVGEKIYGYTF. The CDR3 DNA reads as TGTGCCAGCAGCGTAGGGGAGAAAATTTATGGCTACACCTTC. Drawing the rest from reference TRBV9 and TRBJ1-2, the complete variable domain is DSGVTQTPKHLITATGQRVTLRCSPRSGDLSVYWYQQSLDQGLQFLIQYYNGEERAKGNILERFSAQQFPDLHSELNLSSLELGDSALYFCASSVGEKIYGYTFGSGTRLTVV.

In the case of this clonotype: It may be a read error: a sequence one base away is much more abundant. Written as DNA, the CDR3 is TGTGCCACCAGTGATTTGACCGGAGAGCGGTTCTTC. As protein: CATSDLTGERFF. The chain recombines TRBV24-1 with TRBJ2-1, with no clear D. The germline V gene encodes CDR1 KGHDR and CDR2 SFDVKD. CDR3 length: 12 amino acids.

This chain connects TRBV24-1 to TRBJ2-3; 9 bases match TRBD2. CDR3 length: 15 amino acids. The germline CDR1 and CDR2 sequences are KGHDR and SFDVKD. The J segment lost 6 bases and the V segment lost 5 bases, leaving 8 bases of the junction unmatched. The CDR3 sequence is CATSGSASGADTQYF. CDR3 DNA: TGTGCCACCAGTGGGTCGGCTAGCGGGGCGGATACGCAGTATTTT.

The CDR3 sequence is CSGTNPYEQYF. As DNA, the CDR3 is TGCAGCGGGACGAACCCCTACGAGCAGTACTTC. The chain joins TRBV29-1 to TRBJ2-7; D remains unclear. Trimming took 7 bases from V and 2 from J, leaving 9 bases between them. This CDR3 has 11 amino acids. Germline assignment: CDR1 SQVTM and CDR2 ANQGSEA.

This clonotype has just a few counts. J is TRBJ2-1 and V is TRBV7-7; D ambiguous. This CDR3 is 16 amino acids long. Per the germline V gene, CDR1 is SSHAT and CDR2 is FNYEAQ (reference sequence). The V end lost 2 bases, the J end lost 3 bases, and 14 bases lay between the germline ends. Written as DNA, the CDR3 is TGTGCCAGCAGCTTAAAGCCAGTTTACGACTACAATGAGCAGTTCTTC. Translation gives CASSLKPVYDYNEQFF.

As to this clonotype: This may be a read error, as it is one base from a much larger clone. The chain combines TRBV7-2 with TRBJ1-1; no clear D gene. Germline CDR1 reads SGHTA; CDR2 reads FQGNSA. Trimming removed 5 bases from V and 1 base from J, with 11 bases in between. The CDR3 totals 14 residues. The CDR3 DNA reads as TGTGCCAGCAGCCGGGGTTTGGGGAACACTGAAGCTTTCTTT. It encodes CASSRGLGNTEAFF.

This clonotype was detected a few times. This rearrangement joins TRBV10-3 to TRBJ2-3; no clear D gene. Trimming took off 6 bases at V and 0 bases at J, with 10 bases between the two ends. CDR1 ENHRY and CDR2 SYGVKD come from the germline V gene. The CDR3 totals 14 residues. The CDR3: CAIRDGSSTDTQYF. Written as DNA, the CDR3 is TGTGCCATCAGGGACGGTTCTAGCACAGATACGCAGTATTTT.

Only a few counts were recorded for this clonotype. The chain links TRBV7-9 to TRBJ1-1, with D perhaps matching TRBD1 (6 bases). CDR1 is SEHNR, CDR2 FQNEAQ, per germline (reference sequence). V was pared by 5 bases and J by 5 bases, with 15 bases between. This CDR3 contains 14 residues. This CDR3 is CASSPLGARTEAFF. The CDR3 coding sequence is TGTGCCAGCAGCCCCTTGGGGGCTCGGACTGAAGCTTTCTTT.

With regard to this clonotype: This sequence may be a read error, since a much larger clone differs from it by one base. The V and J genes are TRBV7-2 and TRBJ1-1, with 7 bases identical to TRBD1. Germline CDR1 SGHTA, CDR2 FQGNSA. This CDR3 is built from 14 residues. In nucleotides, the CDR3 is TGTGTCAGCACCCGGAGCCTACAGGGGACTGAAGCTTTCTTT. Its protein product is CVSTRSLQGTEAFF.